A single sample is the source of the 9 T cell receptor beta chains below, sequenced in a study of T-cell reconstitution after alpha-beta-depleted transplantation in children. This sample's TCRbeta library carried unique molecular identifier barcodes. TCRdb called the PCR reads again in MiXCR, with one record for every CDR3 protein. The sample yields more than 400,000 distinct CDR3 sequences, roughly 11% seen once. This sample comprised PBMCs, mostly from graft donor cells, obtained 180 days after TCRalphabeta/CD19-depleted stem cell transplant. These TCRs come from a female patient between 2 and 15 years old who had a stem cell transplant for aplastic anemia, so the T cells may come from the graft donor.

The rearrangement links TRBV12-3 or TRBV12-4 to TRBJ1-2; 7 nucleotides line up with TRBD1. This CDR3 region has 16 residues. Losses at the gene ends were 1 base for V and 3 bases for J; bases not matched to a gene: 8. CDR3 nucleotides: TGTGCCAGCAGTTTAGGGGGGACAGCCGCCTACTATGGCTACACCTTC. Protein product: CASSLGGTAAYYGYTF.

This clonotype was seen repeatedly, ten times or more. The V gene is TRBV4-3, the J gene TRBJ2-7; D gene unclear. Germline values: CDR1 LGHNA, CDR2 YSLEER. The CDR3 extends over 13 amino acids. Trimming removed 1 base at V and 2 bases at J, with 6 bases between. The CDR3 sequence is CASSQGRAYEQYF. Here the CDR3 DNA reads TGCGCCAGCAGCCAAGGGCGCGCCTACGAGCAGTACTTC.

This clonotype was seen ten or more times. This chain joins TRBV28 and TRBJ2-2, with D unclear. CDR1 is MDHEN and CDR2 is SYDVKM in the germline V gene. Trimming cost V 5 bases and J 4 bases, with 5 bases left between them. The CDR3 contains 12 residues. The CDR3, as DNA: TGTGCCAGCAGTATTGCCACCGGGGAGCTGTTTTTT. Translating it yields CASSIATGELFF. Drawing the rest from reference TRBV28 and TRBJ2-2, the complete variable domain is DVKVTQSSRYLVKRTGEKVFLECVQDMDHENMFWYRQDPGLGLRLIYFSYDVKMKEKGDIPEGYSVSREKKERFSLILESASTNQTSMYLCASSIATGELFFGEGSRLTVL.

Turning to this clonotype: One base away lies a much larger clone, so this may be a sequencing read error. V is TRBV7-9 and J is TRBJ1-1; D might be TRBD1 (6 bases). The CDR3 sequence is 13 residues long. Germline V gives CDR1 SEHNR, CDR2 FQNEAQ (reference sequence). In nucleotides, the CDR3 is TGTGCCAGCAGCACACAGGGAAGCACTAAAGCTTTCTTT. Its protein is CASSTQGSTKAFF.

The genes are TRBV5-1 and TRBJ2-7, with 15 positions matching TRBD2. This CDR3 has 16 residues. The germline CDR1 and CDR2 sequences are SGHRS and YFSETQ. Trimming took 3 bases from V and 7 from J; bases not matched to a gene: 8. The DNA for the CDR3 is TGCGCCAGCAGCTCCGGACTAGCGGGAGGGCCTGGAGAGCAGTACTTC. Protein: CASSSGLAGGPGEQYF.

This clonotype showed up just a few times. The chain joins TRBV11-2 to TRBJ1-3, with 8 bases lining up with TRBD1. The CDR3 runs 15 residues. The V gene end was trimmed by 1 base and the J gene end by 2 bases; junction bases not matched to a gene: 1. Looked up from germline, CDR1 is SGHAT and CDR2 is FQNNGV. CDR3 sequence reads: CASSLGTGTGNTIYF. The DNA for the CDR3 is TGTGCCAGCAGCTTAGGGACAGGGACTGGAAACACCATATATTTT.

The CDR3 sequence is CSVTGQLYGYTF. In DNA, the CDR3 is TGCAGCGTGACGGGCCAGCTCTATGGCTACACCTTC. The chain links TRBV29-1 to TRBJ1-2, with D unclear. Per germline, CDR1 SQVTM and CDR2 ANQGSEA. V was shortened by 6 bases and J by 4 bases, with 12 bases between the two germline ends. CDR3 length: 12 residues. Based on the CDR3 plus reference TRBV29-1 and TRBJ1-2, the full variable domain is SAVISQKPSRDICQRGTSLTIQCQVDSQVTMMFWYRQQPGQSLTLIATANQGSEATYESGFVIDKFPISRPNLTFSTLTVSNMSPEDSSIYLCSVTGQLYGYTFGSGTRLTVV.

This clonotype was counted between two and nine times. This chain connects TRBV4-2 to TRBJ1-1; D is undetermined. Germline V gene sequence: CDR1 LGHNA, CDR2 YNFKEQ. CDR3 length: 15 residues. Trimming stripped 2 bases from V and 2 bases from J, with 12 bases between. This CDR3 is CASSQFGQKNTEAFF. In DNA, the CDR3 is TGTGCCAGCAGCCAATTTGGGCAGAAAAACACTGAAGCTTTCTTT.

The chain has TRBV7-8 and TRBJ2-3, with D perhaps TRBD1 (6 bases). The V and J ends lost 2 bases and 2 bases respectively, with 23 bases between them. From germline, CDR1 is SGHVS and CDR2 FQNEAQ. The CDR3 extends over 19 amino acids. CDR3 nucleotide sequence: TGTGCCAGCAGCTTAATCTCTAATTTCCCGGACAGCACCACAGATACGCAGTATTTT. The encoded protein is CASSLISNFPDSTTDTQYF.